A single sample is the source of the 10 T cell receptor beta chains below, sequenced in a study of blood T cells in healthy people across ages. The authors ran a second PCR of about 6 to 11 cycles using a sample-barcoded 5' primer and a J-beta primer mix. A single record per CDR3 protein comes from TCRdb applying MiXCR to the 5' RACE reads. Of 780,000 or so distinct CDR3 sequences in the sample, approximately 25% were seen once. These records were also assigned to another study, of T cells of mothers and their children.

Sequences were obtained from blood. The receptors stem from a boy aged 5-17 years in good health.

This clonotype was seen repeatedly, ten times or more. The junction departs from germline at one end; a sequencing error may be responsible. The V call is TRBV7-2, the J call TRBJ2-5; the match to TRBD2 covers 13 bases. Per germline, CDR1 SGHTA and CDR2 FQGNSA. The CDR3 extends over 15 amino acids. CDR3 in amino acids: CASSFTSGRARSFSF. CDR3 DNA: TGTGCCAGCAGCTTTACTAGCGGGAGGGCCCGGAGTTTTTCGTTC.

This clonotype was seen more than once but under ten times. The V call is TRBV20-1, the J call TRBJ2-3; the D is unclear. Germline CDR1 DFQATT, CDR2 SNEGSKA (reference sequence). V shed 2 bases and J shed 0 bases, with 6 bases lying between them. The CDR3 runs 13 residues. The chain's CDR3 is CSARLLSTDTQYF. In DNA form, the CDR3 reads TGCAGTGCTAGACTGCTTAGCACAGATACGCAGTATTTT.

V and J are TRBV20-1 and TRBJ2-5, with 9 bases matching TRBD2. Germline CDR1 and CDR2: DFQATT and SNEGSKA (reference sequence). This CDR3 spans 14 amino acids. The CDR3 DNA reads TGCAGCCAGTTTCTAGCGGGACGCCAAGAGACCCAGTACTTC. This translates into CSQFLAGRQETQYF.

This clonotype was recorded once. V gene TRBV9 combines with J gene TRBJ1-2; 7 bases match TRBD1. This CDR3 has 13 amino acids. CDR1 is SGDLS and CDR2 is YYNGEE in the germline V gene. Unmatched junction bases numbered 8, after V lost 4 bases and J lost 8 bases. DNA for the CDR3: TGTGCCAGCAGCTACGGGACAGTGTCCGGCTACACCTTC. This gives the protein CASSYGTVSGYTF.

Comment on this clonotype: One end of the junction is discordant with germline, which a read error may explain. DNA for the CDR3: TGCGCCAGCAGTGAATCGCCTCCAGGACCCTACAATGAGCAGTTCTTC. This translates into CASSESPPGPYNEQFF. This chain connects TRBV25-1 to TRBJ2-1; the D is unclear. CDR3 length: 16 residues. Germline V gene lookup returns CDR1 MGHDK and CDR2 SYGVNS.

The chain uses TRBV20-1 and TRBJ2-7; 10 bases match TRBD2. After removal of 0 bases from V and 6 bases from J, the junction contained 8 bases not matched to a gene. Per the germline V gene, CDR1 is DFQATT and CDR2 is SNEGSKA (reference sequence). This CDR3 is 15 amino acids long. CDR3 bases: TGCAGTGCTAGAGACCCGCTAGCGGGAGCGTTCGAGCAGTACTTC. It translates to CSARDPLAGAFEQYF.

The sample holds a few counts of this clonotype. The chain employs TRBV29-1 and TRBJ2-2, with D possibly TRBD2 on 5 matching bases. V was clipped by 4 bases and J by 5 bases, with 17 bases between them. This CDR3 region has 15 residues. Germline V gene lookup returns CDR1 SQVTM and CDR2 ANQGSEA. The CDR3 protein is CSVVGGRGSTGELFF. CDR3 sequence (DNA): TGCAGCGTTGTCGGTGGTCGGGGTTCGACCGGGGAGCTGTTTTTT.

This clonotype has only a few counts. The junction shows a germline mismatch at one end, possibly a read error. CDR3 protein: CASSLSGVGANVQTF. The CDR3 DNA follows: TGTGCCAGCAGCTTATCAGGGGTCGGGGCCAACGTCCAGACTTTC. The chain joins TRBV7-2 to TRBJ2-6; D may be TRBD1 (6 bases). Germline CDR1 is SGHTA and CDR2 is FQGNSA. The CDR3 consists of 15 residues.

This rearrangement joins TRBV19 to TRBJ1-1; 8 bases are shared with TRBD1. The CDR3 is made up of 13 amino acids. V shed 8 bases, J shed 8 bases, and the junction held 10 bases outside the gene matches. From germline, CDR1 is LNHDA and CDR2 SQIVND (reference sequence). The CDR3 coding sequence is TGTGCCAGTCCGAGAGAAGGGACAGGAGAAGCTTTCTTT. It yields the protein CASPREGTGEAFF.

This clonotype was seen a handful of times. The rearrangement uses TRBV10-3 and TRBJ1-4; 8 bases are a match to TRBD1. The V gene's germline CDR1 is ENHRY and CDR2 SYGVKD. Trimming removed 4 bases from V and 8 bases from J; junction bases left unmatched: 3. The CDR3 extends over 13 amino acids. The CDR3 loop reads CAISGTGMEKLFF. CDR3 bases: TGTGCCATCAGTGGGACAGGGATGGAAAAACTGTTTTTT.